The 20 T cell receptor beta chains reported below all come from one sample, sequenced in a study of cytomegalovirus exposure and HLA in healthy donors. Researchers ran the PCR with 60 Vbeta and 13 Jbeta primers. The method was immunoSEQ multiplex PCR; TCRdb's version includes in-frame clones alone and lacks a portion of them. The data show more than 150,000 clones, 82% seen once. Sequencing was performed on PBMCs. The receptor set was obtained from a man aged 40-55 years in good health and CMV-seronegative.

In the case of this clone: One end of the junction fails to match germline, which may point to a read error. CDR3 nucleotide sequence: TGTGCTAGCAGCTTATCCGCCGGGACAGGGGGCACCGGGGAGCTGTTTTTT. Its protein is CASSLSAGTGGTGELFF. The chain has TRBV7-7 and TRBJ2-2, with 11 bases aligning to TRBD1. Germline assignment: CDR1 SSHAT and CDR2 FNYEAQ (reference sequence). This CDR3 is 17 amino acids long.

This clone was found a few times. This chain joins TRBV28 and TRBJ2-5, with 9 bases that match TRBD1. Trimming at V came to 4 bases and at J to 4 bases, leaving 4 bases not matched to a gene. Germline loops: CDR1 MDHEN, CDR2 SYDVKM. The CDR3 is 14 residues long. In DNA, the CDR3 is TGTGCCAGCAGTTCCACAGGGGGCGGAGAGACCCAGTACTTC. Protein: CASSSTGGGETQYF.

The chain uses TRBV19 and TRBJ2-5; D perhaps matches TRBD2 (6 bases). V dropped 1 base and J dropped 5 bases, with 20 bases sitting between them. The CDR3 length is 17 residues. Germline assignment: CDR1 LNHDA and CDR2 SQIVND (reference sequence). CDR3 nucleotides: TGTGCCAGTAGTATAGGAGTGAGGGGAGGTGGTTCGGAGACCCAGTACTTC. It encodes CASSIGVRGGGSETQYF. Based on the CDR3 plus reference TRBV19 and TRBJ2-5, the full variable domain is DGGITQSPKYLFRKEGQNVTLSCEQNLNHDAMYWYRQDPGQGLRLIYYSQIVNDFQKGDIAEGYSVSREKKESFPLTVTSAQKNPTAFYLCASSIGVRGGGSETQYFGPGTRLLVL.

This rearrangement joins TRBV6-1 to TRBJ1-1, with TRBD1 as a possible D gene (6 bases). In germline, CDR1 is MNHNS, CDR2 SASEGT. Trimming pared 7 bases from V and 5 bases from J, leaving 11 bases between. There are 12 residues in the CDR3. The CDR3 sequence is CASNTQGTEAFF. CDR3 nucleotide sequence: TGTGCCAGCAACACACAGGGTACTGAAGCTTTCTTT.

This clone was seen just once. This chain joins TRBV7-2 and TRBJ2-5; 11 bases line up with TRBD2. V lost 6 bases, J lost 5 bases, and 5 bases stayed unmatched. Germline-derived CDR1 and CDR2 are SGHTA and FQGNSA. This CDR3 region has 14 residues. The chain's CDR3 is CASSVTSGGETQYF. Here the CDR3 DNA reads TGTGCCAGCAGTGTAACTAGCGGGGGCGAGACCCAGTACTTC.

The rearrangement uses TRBV5-1 and TRBJ1-4, with TRBD1 identical over 7 bases. This CDR3 has 15 residues. V lost 0 bases, J lost 4 bases, and 3 bases stayed unmatched. CDR1 is SGHRS, CDR2 YFSETQ, per germline. The CDR3 DNA reads TGCGCCAGCAGCTTGGCAGGGGGAGGTAATGAAAAACTGTTTTTT. Protein: CASSLAGGGNEKLFF.

The genes are TRBV6-5 and TRBJ2-7, with a possible D match to TRBD2 (6 bases). Germline lookup yields CDR1 MNHEY and CDR2 SVGAGI. Trimming cost V 9 bases and J 0 bases, with 15 bases left between them. This CDR3 is built from 14 residues. The CDR3 sequence is CARPGRGFSYEQYF. In nucleotides, the CDR3 is TGTGCCAGGCCCGGGAGAGGGTTCTCCTACGAGCAGTACTTC.

The V and J genes are TRBV11-3 and TRBJ2-7, with 11 bases identical to TRBD1. The CDR3 is 17 amino acids. Germline assignment: CDR1 SGHNT and CDR2 YENEEA. The V and J ends lost 4 bases and 3 bases, in that order; junction bases with no gene match: 11. As DNA, the CDR3 is TGTGCCAGCAGCTCGCGGACAGGGGGCAACGATTTCTACGAGCAGTACTTC. It yields the protein CASSSRTGGNDFYEQYF.

The chain carries TRBV11-3 and TRBJ1-6; TRBD1 matches at 12 bases. The junction had 13 bases not matched to a gene; V was cut back by 2 bases and J by 8 bases. Germline CDR1 reads SGHNT; CDR2 reads YENEEA. CDR3 length: 19 amino acids. The CDR3: CASSLFPPGQGAIHSPLHF. In DNA form, the CDR3 reads TGTGCCAGCAGCTTATTCCCCCCGGGACAGGGGGCGATCCATTCACCCCTCCACTTT.

The rearrangement joins TRBV11-2 to TRBJ2-3; 13 bases are a match to TRBD2. The CDR3 spans 18 residues. Losses at the gene ends were 4 bases for V and 0 bases for J; bases not matched to a gene: 7. The germline gives CDR1 SGHAT, CDR2 FQNNGV. The CDR3 loop is CASSSGLAGISSTDTQYF. In DNA, the CDR3 is TGTGCCAGCAGCTCGGGACTAGCGGGGATCTCTAGCACAGATACGCAGTATTTT.

The chain joins TRBV7-8 to TRBJ1-3, with D perhaps TRBD1 (6 bases). The CDR3 is 16 amino acids. Germline loops: CDR1 SGHVS, CDR2 FQNEAQ. V was shortened by 1 base and J by 0 bases, with 10 bases between the two germline ends. For the CDR3, the DNA is TGTGCCAGCAGCTTAGGACAGGCGACCTCTGGAAACACCATATATTTT. Encoded protein: CASSLGQATSGNTIYF.

The chain carries TRBV19 and TRBJ1-2; D unclear. Between the trimmed V and J ends, which lost 2 bases and 5 bases, there was a span of 9 bases. From germline, CDR1 is LNHDA and CDR2 SQIVND (reference sequence). The CDR3 contains 13 residues. The DNA of the CDR3 is TGTGCCAGTAGTATAATGTCAGAATATGGCTACACCTTC. Translation gives CASSIMSEYGYTF.

V usage is TRBV5-1 and J usage is TRBJ1-3; 8 bases line up with TRBD1. This CDR3 has 17 residues. The germline V gene has CDR1 SGHRS and CDR2 YFSETQ. With V trimmed by 5 bases and J by 9 bases, 19 bases remained unmatched. CDR3 in DNA: TGCGCCAGCAGGAAGGAGGACAGGGCCAACGGGATAGGCACCATATATTTT. Encoded protein: CASRKEDRANGIGTIYF. Variable domain in full (rest from reference TRBV5-1 and TRBJ1-3): KAGVTQTPRYLIKTRGQQVTLSCSPISGHRSVSWYQQTPGQGLQFLFEYFSETQRNKGNFPGRFSGRQFSNSRSEMNVSTLELGDSALYLCASRKEDRANGIGTIYFGEGSWLTVV.

This chain joins TRBV5-6 and TRBJ1-2, with 12 bases matching TRBD1. V dropped 7 bases and J dropped 8; count of bases not matched to a gene: 15. The CDR3 loop spans 16 amino acids. Germline values: CDR1 SGHDT, CDR2 YYEEEE. The CDR3 reads CASRSSRDRGRYGYTF. CDR3 in DNA: TGTGCCAGCCGTTCGTCCCGGGACAGGGGGCGTTACGGCTACACCTTC.

The V gene is TRBV7-2, the J gene TRBJ1-6, with D tentatively TRBD1 (6 bases). Deletions cut 0 bases from V and 3 bases from J, with 6 bases between. CDR3 length: 15 residues. The V gene's germline CDR1 is SGHTA and CDR2 FQGNSA. CDR3: CASSLAGGYNSPLHF. CDR3 DNA sequence: TGTGCCAGCAGCTTAGCAGGGGGCTATAATTCACCCCTCCACTTT. The full variable domain, in which reference TRBV7-2 and TRBJ1-6 provide the parts outside the CDR3, is GAGVSQSPSNKVTEKGKDVELRCDPISGHTALYWYRQSLGQGLEFLIYFQGNSAPDKSGLPSDRFSAERTGGSVSTLTIQRTQQEDSAVYLCASSLAGGYNSPLHFGNGTRLTVT.

The chain joins TRBV5-5 to TRBJ2-3; TRBD1 matches 7 bases. The CDR3 sequence is 15 residues long. Germline CDR1 and CDR2: SGHKS and YYEKEE (reference sequence). V was clipped by 1 base and J by 6 bases; unmatched bases: 8. The CDR3 sequence: CASSLFQGGADTQYF. DNA of the CDR3: TGTGCCAGCAGCTTGTTCCAAGGGGGCGCGGATACGCAGTATTTT.

Only a few counts were recorded for this clone. This sequence joins TRBV14 and TRBJ1-5; 10 positions match TRBD1. Germline CDR1 reads SGHDN; CDR2 reads FVKESK. The CDR3 spans 14 residues. V was pared by 4 bases and J by 4 bases, with 1 base of the junction left unmatched. The CDR3 coding sequence is TGTGCCAGCAGCCCGGGACAGGGGAATCAGCCCCAGCATTTT. It encodes CASSPGQGNQPQHF.

The chain employs TRBV28 and TRBJ2-1; TRBD2 matches 9 bases. Germline V lookup: CDR1 MDHEN, CDR2 SYDVKM. This CDR3 comprises 16 residues. V lost 1 base, J lost 4 bases, and 5 bases stayed unmatched. This CDR3 is CASSLSRAGGYNEQFF. CDR3 DNA: TGTGCCAGCAGTTTATCAAGGGCGGGAGGGTACAATGAGCAGTTCTTC.

The rearrangement links TRBV13 to TRBJ2-7; 9 nucleotides agree with TRBD1. The CDR3 totals 15 residues. The J segment lost 0 bases and the V segment lost 4 bases, leaving 4 bases of the junction unmatched. CDR1 is PRHDT and CDR2 is FYEKMQ in the germline V gene (reference sequence). The CDR3 reads CASSSDRGGSYEQYF. In DNA, the CDR3 is TGTGCCAGCAGCTCAGACAGGGGGGGCTCCTACGAGCAGTACTTC.

The CDR3 region has the DNA TGCAGCGTTGTAGGGCGGGGGGGGACGAGGAACGAGCAGTACTTC. Protein product: CSVVGRGGTRNEQYF. V gene TRBV29-1 combines with J gene TRBJ2-7; 9 positions match TRBD2. This CDR3 has 15 amino acids. Germline CDR1 SQVTM, CDR2 ANQGSEA. V dropped 4 bases and J dropped 5; count of bases not matched to a gene: 12.